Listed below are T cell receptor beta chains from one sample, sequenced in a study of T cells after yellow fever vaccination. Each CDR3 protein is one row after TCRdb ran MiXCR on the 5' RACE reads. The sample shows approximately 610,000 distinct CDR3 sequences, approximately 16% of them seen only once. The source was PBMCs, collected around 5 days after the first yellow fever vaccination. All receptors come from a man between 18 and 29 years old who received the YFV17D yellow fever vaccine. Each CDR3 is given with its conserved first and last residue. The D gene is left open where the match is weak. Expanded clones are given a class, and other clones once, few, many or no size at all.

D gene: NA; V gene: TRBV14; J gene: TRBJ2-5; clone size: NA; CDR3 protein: CASSLVQGIQETQYF; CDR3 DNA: TGTGCCAGCAGCCTCGTACAGGGAATCCAAGAGACCCAGTACTTC
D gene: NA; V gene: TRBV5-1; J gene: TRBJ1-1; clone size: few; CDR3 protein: CASKATPDTEAFF; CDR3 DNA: TGCGCCAGCAAGGCCACCCCGGACACTGAAGCTTTCTTT
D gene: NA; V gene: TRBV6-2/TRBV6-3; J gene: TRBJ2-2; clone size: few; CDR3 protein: CASSYSPGADGELFF; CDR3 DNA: TGTGCCAGCAGTTACTCCCCGGGGGCGGACGGGGAGCTGTTTTTT
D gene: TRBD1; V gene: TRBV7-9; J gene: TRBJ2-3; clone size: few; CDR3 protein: CASRPTGTGVDTQYF; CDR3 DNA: TGTGCCAGCAGGCCAACCGGGACAGGGGTAGATACGCAGTATTTT
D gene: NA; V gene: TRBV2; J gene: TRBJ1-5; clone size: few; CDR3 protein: CASSETSVNQPQHF; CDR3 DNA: TGTGCCAGCAGTGAAACGTCAGTCAATCAGCCCCAGCATTTT
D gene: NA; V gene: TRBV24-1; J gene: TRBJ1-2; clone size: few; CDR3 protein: CATPDWVDYGYTF; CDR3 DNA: TGTGCCACCCCCGATTGGGTCGACTATGGCTACACCTTC
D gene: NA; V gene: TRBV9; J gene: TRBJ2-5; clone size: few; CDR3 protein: CASSVGLVTETQYF; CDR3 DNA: TGTGCCAGCAGCGTAGGACTAGTTACAGAGACCCAGTACTTC
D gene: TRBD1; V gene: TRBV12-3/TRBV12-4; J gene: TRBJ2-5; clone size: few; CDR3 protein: CASSPVDRGVETQYF; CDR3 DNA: TGTGCCAGCAGTCCCGTGGACAGGGGGGTTGAGACCCAGTACTTC
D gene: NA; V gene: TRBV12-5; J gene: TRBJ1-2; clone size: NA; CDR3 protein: CASGLVRGTYGYTF; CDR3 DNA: TGTGCTAGTGGTTTGGTACGGGGGACCTATGGCTACACCTTC
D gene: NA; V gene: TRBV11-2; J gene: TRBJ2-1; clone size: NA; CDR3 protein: CASSLRSLRLDEQFF; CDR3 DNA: TGTGCCAGCAGCTTGCGGTCACTAAGACTCGATGAGCAGTTCTTC
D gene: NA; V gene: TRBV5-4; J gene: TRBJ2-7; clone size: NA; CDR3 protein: CASSKGGTIHEQYF; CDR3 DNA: TGTGCCAGCAGTAAAGGCGGGACAATCCACGAGCAGTACTTC
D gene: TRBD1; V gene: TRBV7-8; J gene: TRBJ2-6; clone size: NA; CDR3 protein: CASIEGALSGANVLTF; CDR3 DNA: TGTGCCAGCATCGAGGGGGCCCTCTCTGGGGCCAACGTCCTGACTTTC
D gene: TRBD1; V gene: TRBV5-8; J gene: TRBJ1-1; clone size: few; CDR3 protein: CASSPDRVRTEAFF; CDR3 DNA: TGTGCCAGCAGCCCGGACAGGGTTCGGACTGAAGCTTTCTTT
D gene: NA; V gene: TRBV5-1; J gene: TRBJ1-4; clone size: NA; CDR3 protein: CASSSDGLNEKLFF; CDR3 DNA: TGCGCCAGCAGTTCGGACGGCCTTAATGAAAAACTGTTTTTT
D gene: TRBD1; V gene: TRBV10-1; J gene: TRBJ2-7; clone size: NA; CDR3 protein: CASSVGQGTREQYF; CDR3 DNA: TGCGCCAGCAGTGTGGGACAGGGAACTCGCGAGCAGTACTTC
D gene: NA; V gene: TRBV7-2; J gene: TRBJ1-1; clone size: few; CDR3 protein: CASSQRGTEAFF; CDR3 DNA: TGTGCCAGCAGCCAACGGGGCACTGAAGCTTTCTTT
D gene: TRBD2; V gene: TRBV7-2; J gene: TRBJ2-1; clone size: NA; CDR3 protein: CASSSGLVGAEQFF; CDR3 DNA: TGTGCCAGCAGCTCGGGACTAGTTGGGGCTGAGCAGTTCTTC